This T cell receptor (beta chain) was recovered during a study of blood T cell repertoires in COVID-19. The method was immunoSEQ multiplex PCR; TCRdb's version includes in-frame clones alone and lacks a portion of them. The profile shows under 250,000 clones, 86% of them singletons. The CDR3 runs to 12 residues. Trimming removed 4 bases from V and 4 bases from J, with 8 bases in between. The rearrangement links TRBV12-3 or TRBV12-4 to TRBJ2-7; D possibly corresponds to TRBD1 (6 bases). The clonotype comes from a woman aged 60 to 75 who had recovered from COVID-19. Sequencing was done on a sample of peripheral blood. The CDR3 DNA reads as TGTGCCAGCAGTTCCACAGGGTACGAGCAGTACTTC. This encodes CASSSTGYEQYF.